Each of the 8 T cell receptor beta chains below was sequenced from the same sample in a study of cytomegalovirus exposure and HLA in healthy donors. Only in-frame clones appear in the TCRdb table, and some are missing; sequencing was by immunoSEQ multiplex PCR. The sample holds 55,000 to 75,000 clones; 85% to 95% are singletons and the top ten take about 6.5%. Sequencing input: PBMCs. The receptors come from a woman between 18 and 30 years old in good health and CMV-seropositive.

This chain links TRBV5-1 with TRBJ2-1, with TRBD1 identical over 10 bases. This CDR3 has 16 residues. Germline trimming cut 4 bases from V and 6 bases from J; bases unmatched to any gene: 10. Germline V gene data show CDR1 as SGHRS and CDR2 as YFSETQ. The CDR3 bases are TGCGCCAGCAGCGCGCCCGGGACAGGGGTTAGCAATGAGCAGTTCTTC. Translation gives CASSAPGTGVSNEQFF.

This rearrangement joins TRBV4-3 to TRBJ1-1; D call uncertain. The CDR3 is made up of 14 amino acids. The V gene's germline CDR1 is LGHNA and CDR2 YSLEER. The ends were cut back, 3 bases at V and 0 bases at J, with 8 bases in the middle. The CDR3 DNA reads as TGCGCCAGCAGCCAGTCACACCTGAACACTGAAGCTTTCTTT. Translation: CASSQSHLNTEAFF.

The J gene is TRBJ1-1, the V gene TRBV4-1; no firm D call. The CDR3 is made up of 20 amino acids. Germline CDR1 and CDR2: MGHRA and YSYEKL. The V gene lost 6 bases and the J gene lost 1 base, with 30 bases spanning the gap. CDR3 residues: CASRRVRSGGLSYENTEAFF. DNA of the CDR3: TGCGCCAGCAGGCGCGTGAGGAGTGGTGGATTATCCTACGAGAACACTGAAGCTTTCTTT.

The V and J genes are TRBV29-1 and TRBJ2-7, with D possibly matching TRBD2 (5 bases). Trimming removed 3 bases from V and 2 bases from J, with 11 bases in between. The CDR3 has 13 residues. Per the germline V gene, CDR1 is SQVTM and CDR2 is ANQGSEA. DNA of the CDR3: TGCAGCGTTGAGGGAGCGGACCCCTACGAGCAGTACTTC. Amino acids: CSVEGADPYEQYF.

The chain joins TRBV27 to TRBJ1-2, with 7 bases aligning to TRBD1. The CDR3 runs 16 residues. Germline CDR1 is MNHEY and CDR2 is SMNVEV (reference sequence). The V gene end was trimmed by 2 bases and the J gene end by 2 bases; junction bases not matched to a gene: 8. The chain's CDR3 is CASSLTGTVHNYGYTF. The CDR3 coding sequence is TGTGCCAGCAGTTTAACAGGGACAGTTCACAACTATGGCTACACCTTC.

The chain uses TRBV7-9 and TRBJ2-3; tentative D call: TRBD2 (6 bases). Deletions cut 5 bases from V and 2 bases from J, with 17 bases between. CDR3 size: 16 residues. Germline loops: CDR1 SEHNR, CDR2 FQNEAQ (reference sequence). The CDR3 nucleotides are TGTGCCAGCAGCCGCGTTTGGGGCGGGGACACAGATACGCAGTATTTT. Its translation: CASSRVWGGDTDTQYF.

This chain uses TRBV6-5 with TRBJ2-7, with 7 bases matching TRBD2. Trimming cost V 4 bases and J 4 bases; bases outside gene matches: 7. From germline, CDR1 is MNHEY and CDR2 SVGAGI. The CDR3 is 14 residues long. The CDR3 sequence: CASSWHSGGYEQYF. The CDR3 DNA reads TGTGCCAGCAGTTGGCACTCCGGGGGGTACGAGCAGTACTTC.

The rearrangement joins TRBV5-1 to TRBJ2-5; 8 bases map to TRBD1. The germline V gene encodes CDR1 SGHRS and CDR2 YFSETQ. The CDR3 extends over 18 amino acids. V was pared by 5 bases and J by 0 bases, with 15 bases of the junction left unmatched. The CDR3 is CASREPWPGQVNQETQYF. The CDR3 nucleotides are TGCGCCAGCAGGGAACCCTGGCCGGGACAGGTTAACCAAGAGACCCAGTACTTC.